The source of this T cell receptor beta chain is a study of shared clonotypes between healthy human individuals (dated by TCRdb to 2018 to 2020). Looking at the study overall: Three men and a couple of women, aged 18 to 49 years, made up the cohort. Libraries were prepared and TCR repertoires were sequenced by different laboratories using diverse techniques, in order to increase sequencing depth and limit assay-specific biases. Each donor's leukapheresis produced roughly between about 0.9 and 9.5 billion PBMCs. To estimate repertoire size and how much clonotypes are shared between individuals, the study performed deep sequencing of blood TCR repertoires from about five healthy adults.

This clone was seen a few times. Its antigen remains unidentified. No clone much larger than this one lies a single base away; base qualities are absent. The paper's findings and limits, for the study overall: The genetic and exposure-history diversity represented was limited by the small number of donors. Sampling was limited to blood, and TCR repertoires in tissue likely differ from TCR repertoires in blood. Based on pairwise subsampling, the degree of clonotype sharing among donors was expected to be affected by sequencing depth.

Donors were healthy HIV-negative adults with no recently reported acute infections or vaccinations. Only Caucasian adults living in Nashville, Tennessee, USA were represented among the donors. In the unsorted samples, approximately 82 million PBMCs were counted, and genomic DNA was extracted using the QIAamp DNA Blood Mini kit. After blood collection by leukapheresis, PBMCs were isolated using Ficoll-Histopaque density gradient centrifugation and then cryopreserved in the vapor phase of liquid nitrogen. Using the deep immunoSEQ assay, multiplex PCR amplified TCR CDR3 regions from genomic DNA. Extracted genomic DNA from each cell subset was spread evenly across all wells of several immunoSEQ 96-well plates, with each plate serving as a replicate. Each replicate PCR for unsorted PBMC received about 0.3 ug genomic DNA, equal to approximately 29,000 T cell genomes. Ten immunoSEQ deep assay plates were used to sequence unsorted PBMC genomic DNA. Purified libraries were measured with a Qubit 3.0 fluorometer, size-checked on a Bioanalyzer 2100, and measured again with the KAPA Library Quantification kit. Every immunoSEQ 96-well plate was sequenced on a separate single-read 150-cycle Illumina NextSeq 550 flow cell. In the authors' own workflow: The immunoSEQ output contained only junctional sequences without quality scores, so filtering could not match that applied to full-length reads. To assign V/J genes and CDR3, sequences were annotated against IMGT germline references using PyIR, a Python wrapper for IgBLAST v1.9. Reads were removed for weak V/J assignments (E-value above 1e-6), missing CDR3, stop codons, out-of-frame junctions, or ambiguous translated residues. V3J clonotypes were defined as sequences sharing an identical inferred V gene, J gene, and CDR3 amino acid sequence. To compute the percentage overlap between repertoires, the number of shared unique clonotypes was divided by the size of the smaller repertoire. Richness of each repertoire was evaluated using RTK rarefaction, the Chao1 estimator, and Recon v2.1 estimates of unobserved clonotypes. TCRdb obtained this table from immuneACCESS and retained in-frame rearrangements with V and J assigned. These tables miss some clones; where compared with another copy, unresolved V genes account for less than half of the shortfall, and the remainder is unexplained. V and J calls and clone size come straight from that table; D and trimming were deduced from the DNA. Present in this sample are under 600,000 clones, about 80% of which were seen just once. The biggest ten clones account for about 11% of the sample.

Input material: PBMCs. The sequence was collected from a woman in her forties in good health. Some clones in this sample may be carry-over from other donors' samples.

CDR3 protein: CAIRTTGAYNEQFF. The DNA sequence is as follows: TGTGCTATTAGGACTACGGGGGCCTACAATGAGCAGTTCTTC. The sequence joins TRBV15 to TRBJ2-1; TRBD2 might be the D gene, on 6 matching bases. CDR1 LNHNV and CDR2 YYDKDF are derived from the germline V gene (reference sequence). The CDR3 covers 14 residues, taking in both the cysteine and the phenylalanine. Only the CDR3 part of the read is kept: 42 bases, read in frame from the first base.